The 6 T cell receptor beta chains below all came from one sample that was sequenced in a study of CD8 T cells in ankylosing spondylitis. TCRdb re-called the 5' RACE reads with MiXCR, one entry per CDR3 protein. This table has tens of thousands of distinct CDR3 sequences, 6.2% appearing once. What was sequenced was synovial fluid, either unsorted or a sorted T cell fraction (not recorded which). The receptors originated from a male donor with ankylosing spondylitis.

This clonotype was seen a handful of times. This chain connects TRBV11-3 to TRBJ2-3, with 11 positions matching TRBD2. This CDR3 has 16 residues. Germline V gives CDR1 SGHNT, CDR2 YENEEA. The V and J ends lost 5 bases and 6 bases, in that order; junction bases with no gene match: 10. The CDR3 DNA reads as TGTGCCAGCAGCATAATAGCGGGAGGGCCAGTGGATACGCAGTATTTT. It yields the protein CASSIIAGGPVDTQYF.

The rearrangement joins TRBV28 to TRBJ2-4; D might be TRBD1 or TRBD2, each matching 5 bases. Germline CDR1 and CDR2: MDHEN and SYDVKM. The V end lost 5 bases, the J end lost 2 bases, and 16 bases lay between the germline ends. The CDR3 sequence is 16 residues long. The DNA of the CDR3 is TGTGCCAGCAGTATGAGAGGGGCCCGGTCCAAAAACATTCAGTACTTC. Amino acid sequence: CASSMRGARSKNIQYF.

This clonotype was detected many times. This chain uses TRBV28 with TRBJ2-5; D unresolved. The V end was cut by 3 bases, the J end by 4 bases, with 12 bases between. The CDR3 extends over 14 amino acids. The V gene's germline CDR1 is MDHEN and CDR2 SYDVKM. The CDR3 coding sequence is TGTGCCAGCAGTTTTTTAACCGGCAGAGAGACCCAGTACTTC. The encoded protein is CASSFLTGRETQYF.

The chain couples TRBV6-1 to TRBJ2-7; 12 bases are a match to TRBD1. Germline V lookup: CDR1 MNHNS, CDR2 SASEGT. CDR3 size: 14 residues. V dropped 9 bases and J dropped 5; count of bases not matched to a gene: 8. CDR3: CASIRDRGRNEQYF. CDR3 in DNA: TGTGCCAGTATCCGGGACAGGGGGCGAAACGAGCAGTACTTC.

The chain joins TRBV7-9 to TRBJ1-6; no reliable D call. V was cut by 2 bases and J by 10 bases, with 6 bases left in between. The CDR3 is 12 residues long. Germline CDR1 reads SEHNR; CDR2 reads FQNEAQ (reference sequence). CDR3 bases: TGTGCCAGCAGCTTAATGAGATCACCCCTCCACTTT. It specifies CASSLMRSPLHF.

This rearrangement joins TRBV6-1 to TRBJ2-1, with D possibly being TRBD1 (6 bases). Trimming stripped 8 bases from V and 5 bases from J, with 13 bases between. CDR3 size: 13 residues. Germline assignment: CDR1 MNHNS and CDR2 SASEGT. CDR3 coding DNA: TGTGCCAGCGGACAGCTACGGAACAATGAGCAGTTCTTC. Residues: CASGQLRNNEQFF.